Below are 15 T cell receptor beta chains sequenced from a single sample in a study of blood T cell repertoires in COVID-19. Libraries were prepared by immunoSEQ multiplex PCR; TCRdb keeps only in-frame clonotypes and omits some of them. Here the sample spans 250,000 to 300,000 clones, roughly 91% being singletons. Sequences were obtained from peripheral blood. These receptors all stem from a woman in her thirties with COVID-19, enrolled during active disease.

This chain uses TRBV12-2 with TRBJ2-1; the table calls TRBD1, which could not be checked here. TRBV12-2 counts as a pseudogene. The CDR3 loop spans 14 amino acids. The CDR3 DNA follows: TGTGCAAGTCGCTTATACGCCTTGCCTGGCAAGCAGTTCTTC. Translated: CASRLYALPGKQFF.

The chain carries TRBV7-9 and TRBJ2-2, with 11 bases fitting TRBD1. This CDR3 has 17 amino acids. Germline V gives CDR1 SEHNR, CDR2 FQNEAQ (reference sequence). V lost 5 bases and J lost 4; bases outside the gene matches: 9. CDR3 bases: TGTGCCAGCAGCGATAGAACCGGGACAGGGGGCACCGGGGAGCTGTTTTTT. Its translation is CASSDRTGTGGTGELFF.

The chain uses TRBV13 and TRBJ2-5; D is possibly TRBD2 (6 bases). Germline CDR1 reads PRHDT; CDR2 reads FYEKMQ (reference sequence). The length of the CDR3 is 11 residues. Trimming stripped 1 base from V and 11 bases from J, with 8 bases between. DNA of the CDR3: TGTGCCAGCAGCTTAGAGGGGAGGCAGTACTTC. It codes for CASSLEGRQYF.

The chain links TRBV12-5 to TRBJ2-7; no definite D call. Trimming cost V 7 bases and J 3 bases, with 16 bases left between them. CDR3 size: 14 residues. The germline gives CDR1 LGHNT, CDR2 FRNRAP. CDR3 residues: CASAPRARSYEQYF. The CDR3 coding sequence is TGTGCTAGTGCTCCCCGTGCCCGGAGCTACGAGCAGTACTTC.

The chain has TRBV4-2 and TRBJ2-1; no definite D call. Germline assignment: CDR1 LGHNA and CDR2 YNFKEQ. Trimming shortened V by 1 base and J by 7 bases, and 5 bases separated the two germline ends. The CDR3 has 12 amino acids. The CDR3 protein is CASSQVGNEQFF. The CDR3 nucleotides read TGTGCCAGCAGCCAAGTCGGGAATGAGCAGTTCTTC.

The genes are TRBV7-9 and TRBJ2-1; 7 nucleotides align to TRBD2. The CDR3 is made up of 14 amino acids. V trimming: 5 bases; J trimming: 3 bases; junction bases outside the gene matches: 4. Germline V gene sequence: CDR1 SEHNR, CDR2 FQNEAQ (reference sequence). The chain's CDR3 is CASSRGGIYNEQFF. The DNA for the CDR3 is TGTGCCAGCAGCCGCGGGGGAATCTACAATGAGCAGTTCTTC.

This chain connects TRBV5-1 to TRBJ1-5; a possible D gene is TRBD1 (6 bases). Trimming stripped 2 bases from V and 0 bases from J, with 12 bases between. The CDR3 is made up of 16 amino acids. The V gene's germline CDR1 is SGHRS and CDR2 YFSETQ. The CDR3 bases are TGCGCCAGCAGCTTAGGGACACCGAATAGCAATCAGCCCCAGCATTTT. Residues: CASSLGTPNSNQPQHF.

The gene calls are TRBV7-9 and TRBJ2-4, with 8 nucleotides matching TRBD2. The CDR3 covers 16 residues. V was pared by 3 bases and J by 6 bases, with 10 bases of the junction left unmatched. CDR1 is SEHNR and CDR2 is FQNEAQ in the germline V gene (reference sequence). The chain's CDR3 is CASSLWLAREGNIQYF. CDR3 nucleotide sequence: TGTGCCAGCAGCTTGTGGCTAGCACGGGAGGGAAACATTCAGTACTTC.

The gene calls are TRBV18 and TRBJ1-2; TRBD1 agrees at 7 bases. Germline assignment: CDR1 KGHSH and CDR2 LQKENI. This CDR3 spans 11 amino acids. After removal of 11 bases from V and 6 bases from J, the junction contained 6 bases not matched to a gene. The chain's CDR3 is CAVRQGDGYTF. The CDR3 nucleotides are TGTGCCGTCCGACAGGGCGATGGCTACACCTTC.

The V and J genes are TRBV29-1 and TRBJ1-2; 10 bases are a match to TRBD1. Germline CDR1 SQVTM, CDR2 ANQGSEA. CDR3 length: 15 amino acids. After removal of 6 bases from V and 1 base from J, the junction contained 8 bases not matched to a gene. The CDR3 loop is CSVRDRGRINYGYTF. CDR3 nucleotides: TGCAGCGTCCGGGACAGGGGAAGGATTAACTATGGCTACACCTTC. The full variable domain, in which reference TRBV29-1 and TRBJ1-2 provide the parts outside the CDR3, is SAVISQKPSRDICQRGTSLTIQCQVDSQVTMMFWYRQQPGQSLTLIATANQGSEATYESGFVIDKFPISRPNLTFSTLTVSNMSPEDSSIYLCSVRDRGRINYGYTFGSGTRLTVV.

The rearrangement links TRBV18 to TRBJ2-7; tentative D call: TRBD1 (6 bases). CDR3 length equals 12 residues. V was clipped by 4 bases and J by 7 bases, with 11 bases between them. From germline, CDR1 is KGHSH and CDR2 LQKENI. The CDR3 region is CASSHRVFEQYF. For the CDR3, the DNA is TGTGCCAGCTCACACAGGGTATTTGAGCAGTACTTC.

This chain uses TRBV27 with TRBJ2-7; 11 positions agree with TRBD2. The CDR3 loop spans 15 amino acids. The J segment lost 2 bases and the V segment lost 6 bases, leaving 6 bases of the junction unmatched. Germline CDR1 and CDR2: MNHEY and SMNVEV (reference sequence). This CDR3 is CASRVGLAAAYEQYF. CDR3 nucleotides: TGTGCCAGCAGAGTGGGACTAGCGGCCGCCTACGAGCAGTACTTC.

This rearrangement joins TRBV25-1 to TRBJ1-1; TRBD1 matches 9 bases. CDR3 size: 13 residues. CDR1 and CDR2 from the germline V gene are MGHDK and SYGVNS. Trimming took 2 bases from V and 8 from J; bases not matched to a gene: 3. The CDR3 sequence is CASSELGTGEAFF. The DNA of the CDR3 is TGTGCCAGCAGTGAACTCGGGACAGGGGAAGCTTTCTTT.

The rearrangement joins TRBV3-1 (or the pseudogene TRBV3-2) to TRBJ1-6, with a weak D call TRBD1 (5 bases). Trimming pared 1 base from V and 7 bases from J, leaving 8 bases between. The CDR3 has 14 residues. CDR1 is LGHDT and CDR2 is YNNKEL in the germline V gene (reference sequence). CDR3 in DNA: TGTGCCAGCAGCCAAGTTGGGGGGAATTCACCCCTCCACTTT. Translating it yields CASSQVGGNSPLHF.

This clone was recorded only once. J is TRBJ2-1 and V is TRBV29-1, with 11 bases that match TRBD1. After removal of 7 bases from V and 3 bases from J, the junction contained 2 bases not matched to a gene. This CDR3 is built from 13 residues. The germline CDR1 and CDR2 sequences are SQVTM and ANQGSEA. The CDR3 DNA reads TGCAGCGGGGACAGGGGGGACTACAATGAGCAGTTCTTC. Amino acid sequence: CSGDRGDYNEQFF.